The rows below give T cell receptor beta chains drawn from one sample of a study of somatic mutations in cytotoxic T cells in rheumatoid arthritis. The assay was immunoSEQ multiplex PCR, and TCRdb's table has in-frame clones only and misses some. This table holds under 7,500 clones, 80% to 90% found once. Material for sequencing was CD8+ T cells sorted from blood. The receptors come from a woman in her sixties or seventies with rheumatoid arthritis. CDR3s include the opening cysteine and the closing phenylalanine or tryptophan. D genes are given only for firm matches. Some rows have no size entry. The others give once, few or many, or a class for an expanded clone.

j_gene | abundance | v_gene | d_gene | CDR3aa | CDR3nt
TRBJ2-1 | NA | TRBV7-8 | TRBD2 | CASSLVGTSGRYNEQFF | TGTGCCAGCAGCTTAGTAGGGACTAGCGGGAGGTACAATGAGCAGTTCTTC
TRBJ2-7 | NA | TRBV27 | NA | CASSLGRGSYEQYF | TGTGCCAGCAGTTTGGGCAGGGGATCCTACGAGCAGTACTTC
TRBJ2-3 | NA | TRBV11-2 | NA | CASSLVTDYSTDTQYF | TGTGCCAGCAGCTTAGTTACTGACTATAGCACAGATACGCAGTATTTT
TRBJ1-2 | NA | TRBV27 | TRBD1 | CASSRTGGEDTF | TGTGCCAGCAGCCGGACAGGGGGAGAAGACACCTTC
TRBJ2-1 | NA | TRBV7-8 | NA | CASSPDTNNEQFF | TGTGCCAGCAGCCCAGACACCAACAATGAGCAGTTCTTC
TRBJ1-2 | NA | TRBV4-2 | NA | CASSPDTNYGYTF | TGTGCCAGCAGCCCGGACACAAACTATGGCTACACCTTC
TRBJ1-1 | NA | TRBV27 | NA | CASSLSISTEAFF | TGTGCCAGCAGTTTATCGATTAGCACTGAAGCTTTCTTT
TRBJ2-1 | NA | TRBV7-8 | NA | CASSLGTYEQFF | TGTGCCAGCAGCTTAGGGACTTATGAGCAGTTCTTC
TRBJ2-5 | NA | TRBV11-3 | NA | CASSPRGRGQETQYF | TGTGCCAGCAGCCCCAGGGGGCGGGGGCAAGAGACCCAGTACTTC
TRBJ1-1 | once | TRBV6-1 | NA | CASSEARGDEAFF | TGTGCCAGCAGTGAAGCGCGGGGGGATGAAGCTTTCTTT
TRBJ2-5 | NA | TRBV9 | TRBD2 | CASSLGLAQETQYF | TGTGCCAGCAGCTTAGGACTAGCACAAGAGACCCAGTACTTC
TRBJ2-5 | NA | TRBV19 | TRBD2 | CASSKTSGGPETQYF | TGTGCCAGTAGTAAGACTAGCGGGGGTCCGGAGACCCAGTACTTC
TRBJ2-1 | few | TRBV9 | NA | CASSVIDQGGNEQFF | TGTGCCAGCAGCGTAATCGACCAGGGGGGCAATGAGCAGTTCTTC
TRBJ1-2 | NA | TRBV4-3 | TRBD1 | CASSQLTGTGGADGYTF | TGCGCCAGCAGCCAGCTCACCGGGACAGGGGGCGCCGATGGCTACACCTTC
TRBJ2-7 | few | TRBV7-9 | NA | CASSGRGTSTYEQYF | TGTGCCAGCAGCGGCAGGGGGACTTCGACCTACGAGCAGTACTTC
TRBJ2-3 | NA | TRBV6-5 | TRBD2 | CASSSSGGETDTQYF | TGTGCCAGCAGTTCAAGCGGGGGGGAAACAGATACGCAGTATTTT
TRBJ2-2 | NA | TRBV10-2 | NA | CASSDRLVAGELFF | TGCGCCAGCAGTGACCGACTAGTTGCCGGGGAGCTGTTTTTT
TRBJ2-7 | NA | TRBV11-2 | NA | CASSLGQSYEQYF | TGTGCCAGCAGCTTAGGACAGTCCTACGAGCAGTACTTC
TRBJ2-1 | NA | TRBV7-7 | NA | CASSQDRYNEQFF | TGTGCTAGCAGCCAGGACAGATACAATGAGCAGTTCTTC
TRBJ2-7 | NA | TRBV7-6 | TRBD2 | CASSLRLAGYEQYF | TGTGCCAGCAGCTTACGGCTAGCGGGCTACGAGCAGTACTTC
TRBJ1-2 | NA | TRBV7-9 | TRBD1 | CASSSGTGDFNYGYTF | TGTGCCAGCAGCTCCGGGACAGGGGATTTCAACTATGGCTACACCTTC
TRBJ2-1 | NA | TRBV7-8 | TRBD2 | CASSLGAGAFF | TGTGCCAGCAGCTTAGGAGCGGGGGCGTTCTTC
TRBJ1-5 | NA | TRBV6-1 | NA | CASSESTGYSNQPQHF | TGTGCCAGCAGTGAATCAACCGGGTATAGCAATCAGCCCCAGCATTTT
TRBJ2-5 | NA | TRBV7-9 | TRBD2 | CASSTTSGGSQETQYF | TGTGCCAGCAGCACAACTAGCGGGGGATCCCAAGAGACCCAGTACTTC
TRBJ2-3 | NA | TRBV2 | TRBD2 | CASSEASGGASDTQYF | TGTGCCAGCAGTGAAGCAAGCGGGGGGGCATCAGATACGCAGTATTTT
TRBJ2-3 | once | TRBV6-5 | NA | CASSYGQSSTDTQYF | TGTGCCAGCAGTTATGGACAGAGTTCCACAGATACGCAGTATTTT
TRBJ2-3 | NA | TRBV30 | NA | CALGWGTDTQYF | TGTGCCCTAGGATGGGGCACAGATACGCAGTATTTT
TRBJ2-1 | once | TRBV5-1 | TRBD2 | CASSFSLAGYNEQFF | TGCGCCAGCAGCTTTTCCCTAGCGGGATACAATGAGCAGTTCTTC
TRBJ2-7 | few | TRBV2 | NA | CASRYQGGNEQYF | TGTGCCAGCAGGTATCAGGGTGGCAACGAGCAGTACTTC
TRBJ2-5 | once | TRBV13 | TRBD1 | CASSPTGGRGETQYF | TGTGCCAGCAGCCCGACAGGGGGTAGGGGGGAGACCCAGTACTTC
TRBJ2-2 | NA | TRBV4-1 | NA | CASSPGLNTGELFF | TGCGCCAGCAGCCCGGGACTGAACACCGGGGAGCTGTTTTTT
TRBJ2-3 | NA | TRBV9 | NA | CSSSVGGASTDTQYF | TGTTCCAGCAGCGTAGGTGGAGCTAGCACAGATACGCAGTATTTT
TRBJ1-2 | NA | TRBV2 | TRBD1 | CASRVWTGDGNGYTF | TGTGCCAGCAGGGTATGGACAGGGGACGGTAATGGCTACACCTTC
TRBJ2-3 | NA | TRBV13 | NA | CASSLGQTSTDTQYF | TGTGCCAGCAGTTTGGGGCAGACCAGCACAGATACGCAGTATTTT
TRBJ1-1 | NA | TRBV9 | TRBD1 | CASSDTGGTEAFF | TGTGCCAGCAGCGACACAGGGGGCACTGAAGCTTTCTTT
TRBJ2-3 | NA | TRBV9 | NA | CASSVGEGPNTDTQYF | TGTGCCAGCAGCGTAGGAGAGGGCCCGAACACAGATACGCAGTATTTT
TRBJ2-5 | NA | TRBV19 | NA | CATTGKETQYF | TGTGCCACCACAGGGAAGGAGACCCAGTACTTC
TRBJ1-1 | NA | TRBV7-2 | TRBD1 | CASSWTGENTEAFF | TGTGCCAGCAGCTGGACAGGGGAGAACACTGAAGCTTTCTTT
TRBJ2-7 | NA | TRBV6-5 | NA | CASTDTGLQYF | TGTGCCAGCACCGACACAGGGTTGCAGTACTTC
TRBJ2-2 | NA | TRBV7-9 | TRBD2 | CASSSGGSARELFF | TGTGCCAGCAGCTCCGGGGGGTCTGCGCGGGAGCTGTTTTTT
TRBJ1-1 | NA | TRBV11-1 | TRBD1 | CASSPISGTGGEAFF | TGTGCCAGCAGCCCAATCAGCGGGACAGGTGGAGAAGCTTTCTTT
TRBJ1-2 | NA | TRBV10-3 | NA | CAIRDGHDGYTF | TGTGCCATCAGGGACGGACACGATGGCTACACCTTC
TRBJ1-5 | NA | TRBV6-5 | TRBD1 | CASSYTGVNQPQHF | TGTGCCAGCAGTTACACAGGGGTTAATCAGCCCCAGCATTTT
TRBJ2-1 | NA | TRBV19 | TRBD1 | CASSTTHRGPYNEQFF | TGTGCCAGTAGTACTACGCACAGGGGTCCCTACAATGAGCAGTTCTTC
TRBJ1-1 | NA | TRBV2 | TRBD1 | CASTQGDGTEAFF | TGTGCCAGCACACAGGGGGATGGCACTGAAGCTTTCTTT
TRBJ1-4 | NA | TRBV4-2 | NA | CASSHETAPTNEKLFF | TGTGCCAGCAGCCACGAGACAGCGCCAACTAATGAAAAACTGTTTTTT
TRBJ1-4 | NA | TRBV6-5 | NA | CASSWGGNTNEKLFF | TGTGCCAGCAGTTGGGGGGGGAACACTAATGAAAAACTGTTTTTT
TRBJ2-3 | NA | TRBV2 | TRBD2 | CASSAGTKFPDTQYF | TGTGCCAGCAGTGCCGGGACTAAGTTCCCAGATACGCAGTATTTT
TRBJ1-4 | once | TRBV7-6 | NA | CASSLRGLPSTNEKLFF | TGTGCCAGCAGCTTAAGGGGATTACCCTCAACTAATGAAAAACTGTTTTTT
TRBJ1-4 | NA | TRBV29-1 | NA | CSVFYREEDEKLFF | TGCAGCGTTTTTTACAGGGAAGAGGATGAAAAACTGTTTTTT
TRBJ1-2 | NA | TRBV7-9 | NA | CASSLGTDYGYTF | TGTGCCAGCAGCTTAGGGACAGACTATGGCTACACCTTC
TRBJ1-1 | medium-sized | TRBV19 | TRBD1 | CASSIEGQSFTEAFF | TGTGCCAGTAGTATTGAGGGACAGTCGTTCACTGAAGCTTTCTTT
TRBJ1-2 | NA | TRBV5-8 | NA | CASSLSVSANYGYTF | TGTGCCAGCAGCCTCAGCGTTTCAGCTAACTATGGCTACACCTTC
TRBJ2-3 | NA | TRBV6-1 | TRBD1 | CASSETGQGSDTQYF | TGTGCCAGCAGTGAAACGGGACAGGGATCAGATACGCAGTATTTT
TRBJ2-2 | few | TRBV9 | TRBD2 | CASRAGTSGGYLGTGELFF | TGTGCCAGCAGAGCCGGGACTAGCGGGGGGTACCTGGGCACCGGGGAGCTGTTTTTT
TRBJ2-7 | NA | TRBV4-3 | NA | CASSQDSGSYEQYF | TGCGCCAGCAGCCAAGATTCAGGCAGCTACGAGCAGTACTTC
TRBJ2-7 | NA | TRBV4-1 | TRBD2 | CASSQVTSGTYEQYF | TGCGCCAGCAGCCAAGTAACTAGCGGGACCTACGAGCAGTACTTC
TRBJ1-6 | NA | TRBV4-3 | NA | CASSQDYRQGYSPLHF | TGCGCCAGCAGCCAAGATTACCGGCAGGGGTATTCCCCCCTCCACTTT
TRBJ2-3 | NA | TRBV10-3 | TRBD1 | CATQGTPDTQYF | TGTGCCACACAGGGGACCCCGGATACGCAGTATTTT
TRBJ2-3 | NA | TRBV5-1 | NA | CASSGPSIADTQYF | TGCGCCAGCAGCGGGCCGTCCATAGCAGATACGCAGTATTTT